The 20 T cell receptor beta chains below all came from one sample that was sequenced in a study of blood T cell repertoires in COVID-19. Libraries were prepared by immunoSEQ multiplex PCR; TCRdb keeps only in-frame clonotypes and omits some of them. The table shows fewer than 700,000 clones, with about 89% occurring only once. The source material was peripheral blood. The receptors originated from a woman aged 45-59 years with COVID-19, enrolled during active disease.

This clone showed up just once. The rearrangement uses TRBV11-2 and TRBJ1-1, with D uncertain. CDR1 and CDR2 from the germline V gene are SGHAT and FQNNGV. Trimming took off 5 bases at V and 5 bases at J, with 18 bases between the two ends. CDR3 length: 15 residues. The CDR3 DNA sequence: TGTGCCAGCAGCCCGCCACGTCCAGGCCCAACTGAAGCTTTCTTT. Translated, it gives CASSPPRPGPTEAFF. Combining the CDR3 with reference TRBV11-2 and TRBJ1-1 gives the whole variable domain EAGVAQSPRYKIIEKRQSVAFWCNPISGHATLYWYQQILGQGPKLLIQFQNNGVVDDSQLPKDRFSAERLKGVDSTLKIQPAKLEDSAVYLCASSPPRPGPTEAFFGQGTRLTVV.

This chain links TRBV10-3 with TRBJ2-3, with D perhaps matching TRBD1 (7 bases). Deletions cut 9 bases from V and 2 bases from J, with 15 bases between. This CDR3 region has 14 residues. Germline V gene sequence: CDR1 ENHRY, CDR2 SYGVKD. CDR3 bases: TGTGCCATATCCCAGGGGGGCCCCACAGATACGCAGTATTTT. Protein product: CAISQGGPTDTQYF.

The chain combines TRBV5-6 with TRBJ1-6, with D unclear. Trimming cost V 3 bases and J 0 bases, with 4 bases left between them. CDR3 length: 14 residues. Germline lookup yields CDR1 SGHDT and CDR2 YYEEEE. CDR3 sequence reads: CASSSVSYNSPLHF. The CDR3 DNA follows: TGTGCCAGCAGCTCGGTCTCCTATAATTCACCCCTCCACTTT.

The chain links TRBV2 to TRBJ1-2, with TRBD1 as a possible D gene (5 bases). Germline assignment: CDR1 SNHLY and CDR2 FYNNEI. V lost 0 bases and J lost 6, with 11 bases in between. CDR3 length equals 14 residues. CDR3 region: CASSEALRDHGYTF. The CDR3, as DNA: TGTGCCAGCAGTGAAGCGCTCAGGGATCATGGCTACACCTTC.

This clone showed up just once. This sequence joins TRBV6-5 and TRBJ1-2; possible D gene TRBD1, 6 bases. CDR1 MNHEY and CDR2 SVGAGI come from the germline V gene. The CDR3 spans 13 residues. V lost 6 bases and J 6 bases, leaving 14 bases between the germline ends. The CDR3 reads CASSRGGEDGYTF. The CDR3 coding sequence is TGTGCCAGCAGCCGAGGGGGTGAGGATGGCTACACCTTC.

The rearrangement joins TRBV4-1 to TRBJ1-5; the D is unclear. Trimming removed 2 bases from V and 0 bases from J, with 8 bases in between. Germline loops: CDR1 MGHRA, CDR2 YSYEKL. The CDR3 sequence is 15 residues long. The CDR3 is CASSQTDLSNQPQHF. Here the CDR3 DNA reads TGCGCCAGCAGCCAAACAGATCTTAGCAATCAGCCCCAGCATTTT.

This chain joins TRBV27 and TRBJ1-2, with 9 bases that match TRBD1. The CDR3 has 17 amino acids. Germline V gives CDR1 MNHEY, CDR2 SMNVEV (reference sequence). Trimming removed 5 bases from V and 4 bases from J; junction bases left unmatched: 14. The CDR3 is CASSLNKGQGIFYGYTF. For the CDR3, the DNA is TGTGCCAGCAGTCTAAACAAAGGACAGGGGATTTTCTATGGCTACACCTTC.

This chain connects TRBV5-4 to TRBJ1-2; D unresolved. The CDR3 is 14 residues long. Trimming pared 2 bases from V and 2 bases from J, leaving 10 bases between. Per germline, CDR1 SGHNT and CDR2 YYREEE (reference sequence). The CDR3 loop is CASSFGDPNYGYTF. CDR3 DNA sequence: TGTGCCAGCAGCTTTGGAGACCCCAACTATGGCTACACCTTC.

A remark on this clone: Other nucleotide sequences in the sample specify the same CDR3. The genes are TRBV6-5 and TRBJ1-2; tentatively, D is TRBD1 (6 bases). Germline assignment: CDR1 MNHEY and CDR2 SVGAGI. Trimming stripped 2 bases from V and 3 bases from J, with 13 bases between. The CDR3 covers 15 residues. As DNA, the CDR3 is TGTGCCAGCAGTTACCCGACAGGTTGGGACTATGGCTACACCTTC. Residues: CASSYPTGWDYGYTF.

The chain's CDR3 is CASSHDRGNQPQHF. DNA for the CDR3: TGCGCCAGCAGCCATGACAGGGGCAATCAGCCCCAGCATTTT. The chain has TRBV4-1 and TRBJ1-5; 7 bases fit TRBD1. V was clipped by 3 bases and J by 2 bases; unmatched bases: 1. Germline V gene sequence: CDR1 MGHRA, CDR2 YSYEKL. This CDR3 region has 14 residues.

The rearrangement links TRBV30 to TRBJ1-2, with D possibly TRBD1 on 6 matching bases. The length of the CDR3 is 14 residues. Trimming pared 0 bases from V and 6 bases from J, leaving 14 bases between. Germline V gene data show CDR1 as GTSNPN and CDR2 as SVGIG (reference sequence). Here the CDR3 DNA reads TGTGCCTGGAGTGTAGGGTCGAACAGGGATGGCTACACCTTC. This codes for CAWSVGSNRDGYTF. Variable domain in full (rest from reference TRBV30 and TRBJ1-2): SQTIHQWPATLVQPVGSPLSLECTVEGTSNPNLYWYRQAAGRGLQLLFYSVGIGQISSEVPQNLSASRPQDRQFILSSKKLLLSDSGFYLCAWSVGSNRDGYTFGSGTRLTVV.

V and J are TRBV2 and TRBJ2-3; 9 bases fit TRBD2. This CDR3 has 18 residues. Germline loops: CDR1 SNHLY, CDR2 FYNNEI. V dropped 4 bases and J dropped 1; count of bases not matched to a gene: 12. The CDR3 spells CASSGGYGLAGRTDTQYF. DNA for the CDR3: TGTGCCAGCAGTGGAGGATATGGGCTAGCGGGGCGCACAGATACGCAGTATTTT.

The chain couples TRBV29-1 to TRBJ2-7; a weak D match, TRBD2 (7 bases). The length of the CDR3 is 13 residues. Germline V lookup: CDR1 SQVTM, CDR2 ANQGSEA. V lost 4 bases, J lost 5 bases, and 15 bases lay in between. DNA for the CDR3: TGCAGCGTTGTTTCGGGGGGCGGCGACGAGCAGTACTTC. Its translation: CSVVSGGGDEQYF.

The CDR3 sequence: CASTPGTGGGNEQYF. The DNA of the CDR3 is TGTGCCAGTACACCCGGGACAGGGGGCGGCAACGAGCAGTACTTC. The chain joins TRBV19 to TRBJ2-7; TRBD1 matches at 12 bases. The germline CDR1 and CDR2 sequences are LNHDA and SQIVND (reference sequence). J gave up 5 bases and V 7 bases, and 9 bases lay outside the gene matches. This CDR3 is built from 15 residues.

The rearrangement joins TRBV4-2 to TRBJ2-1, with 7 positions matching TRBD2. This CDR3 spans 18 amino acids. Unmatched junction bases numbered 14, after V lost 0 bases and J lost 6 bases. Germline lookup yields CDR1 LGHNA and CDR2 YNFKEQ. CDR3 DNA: TGTGCCAGCAGCCAAGAGGAGGTGGGAGGGTTTCGGGGCAATGAGCAGTTCTTC. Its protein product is CASSQEEVGGFRGNEQFF.

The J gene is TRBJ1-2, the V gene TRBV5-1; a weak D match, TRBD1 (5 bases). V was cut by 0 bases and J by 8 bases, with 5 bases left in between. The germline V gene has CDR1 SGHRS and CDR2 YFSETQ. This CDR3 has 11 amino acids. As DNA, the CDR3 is TGCGCCAGCAGCTTGGAGGGGGGCTACACCTTC. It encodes CASSLEGGYTF.

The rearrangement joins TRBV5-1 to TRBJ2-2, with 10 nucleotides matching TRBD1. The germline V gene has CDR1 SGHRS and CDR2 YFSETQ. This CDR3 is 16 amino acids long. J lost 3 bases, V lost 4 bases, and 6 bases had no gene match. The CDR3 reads CASSLGTGVYTGELFF. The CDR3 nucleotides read TGCGCCAGCAGCCTCGGGACAGGGGTTTACACCGGGGAGCTGTTTTTT.

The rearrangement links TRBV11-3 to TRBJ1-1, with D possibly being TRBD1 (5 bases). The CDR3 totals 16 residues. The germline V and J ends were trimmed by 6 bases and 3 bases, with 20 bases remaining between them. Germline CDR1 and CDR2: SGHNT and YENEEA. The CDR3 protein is CASSYSRGREDTEAFF. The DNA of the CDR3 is TGTGCCAGCAGTTATTCCCGGGGCAGGGAGGACACTGAAGCTTTCTTT.

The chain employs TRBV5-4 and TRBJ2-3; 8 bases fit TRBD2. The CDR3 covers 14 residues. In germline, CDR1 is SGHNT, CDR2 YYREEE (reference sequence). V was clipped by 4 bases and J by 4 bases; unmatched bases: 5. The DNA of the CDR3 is TGTGCCAGCAGCCGGGAAGCGGGGGCAGATACGCAGTATTTT. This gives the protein CASSREAGADTQYF.

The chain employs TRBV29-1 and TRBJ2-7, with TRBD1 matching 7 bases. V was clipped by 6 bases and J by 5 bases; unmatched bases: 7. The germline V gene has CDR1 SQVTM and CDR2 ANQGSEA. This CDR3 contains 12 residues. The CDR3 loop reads CSVAGTVDEQYF. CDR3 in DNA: TGCAGCGTCGCAGGGACAGTCGACGAGCAGTACTTC.